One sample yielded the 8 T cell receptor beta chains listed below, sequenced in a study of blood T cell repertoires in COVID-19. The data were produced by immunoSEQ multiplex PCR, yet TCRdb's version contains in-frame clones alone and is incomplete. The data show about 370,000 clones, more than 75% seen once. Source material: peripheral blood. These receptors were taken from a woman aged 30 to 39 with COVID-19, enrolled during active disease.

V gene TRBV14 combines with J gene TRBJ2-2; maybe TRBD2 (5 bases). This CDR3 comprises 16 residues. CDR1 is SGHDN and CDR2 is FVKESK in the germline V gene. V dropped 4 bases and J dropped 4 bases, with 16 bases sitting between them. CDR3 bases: TGTGCCAGCAGCCTTAACCTCCCTCGGGGCACCGGGGAGCTGTTTTTT. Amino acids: CASSLNLPRGTGELFF.

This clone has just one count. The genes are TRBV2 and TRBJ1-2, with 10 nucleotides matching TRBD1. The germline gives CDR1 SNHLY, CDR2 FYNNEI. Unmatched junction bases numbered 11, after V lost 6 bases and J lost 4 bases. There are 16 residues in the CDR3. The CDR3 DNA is TGTGCCAGCAGGGAGGGGGGACAGGGGACCAGCTATGGCTACACCTTC. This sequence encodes CASREGGQGTSYGYTF. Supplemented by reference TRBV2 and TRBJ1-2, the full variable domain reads EPEVTQTPSHQVTQMGQEVILRCVPISNHLYFYWYRQILGQKVEFLVSFYNNEISEKSEIFDDQFSVERPDGSNFTLKIRSTKLEDSAMYFCASREGGQGTSYGYTFGSGTRLTVV.

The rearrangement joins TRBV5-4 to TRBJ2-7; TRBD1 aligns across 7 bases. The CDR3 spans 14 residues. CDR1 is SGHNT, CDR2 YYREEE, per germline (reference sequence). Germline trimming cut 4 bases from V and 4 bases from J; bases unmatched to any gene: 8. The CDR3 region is CASSTGTATYEQYF. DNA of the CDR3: TGTGCCAGCAGCACGGGGACAGCCACATACGAGCAGTACTTC.

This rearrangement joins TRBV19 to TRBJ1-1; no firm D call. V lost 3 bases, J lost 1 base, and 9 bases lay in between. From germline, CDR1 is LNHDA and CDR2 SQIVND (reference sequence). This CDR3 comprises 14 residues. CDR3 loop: CASSIDTRNTEAFF. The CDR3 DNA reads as TGTGCCAGTAGTATCGATACAAGGAACACTGAAGCTTTCTTT.

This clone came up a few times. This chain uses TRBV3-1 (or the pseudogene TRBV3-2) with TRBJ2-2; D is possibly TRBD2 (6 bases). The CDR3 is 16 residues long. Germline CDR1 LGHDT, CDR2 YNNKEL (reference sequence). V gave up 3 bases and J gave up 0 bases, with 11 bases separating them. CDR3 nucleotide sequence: TGTGCCAGCAGCCACCTGACTAGTGCGAACACCGGGGAGCTGTTTTTT. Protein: CASSHLTSANTGELFF.

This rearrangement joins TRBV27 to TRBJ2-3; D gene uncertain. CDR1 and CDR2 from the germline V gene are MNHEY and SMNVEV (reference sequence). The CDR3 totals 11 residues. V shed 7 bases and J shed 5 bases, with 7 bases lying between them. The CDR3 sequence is CASTRKDTQYF. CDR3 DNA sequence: TGTGCCAGCACCCGTAAAGATACGCAGTATTTT.

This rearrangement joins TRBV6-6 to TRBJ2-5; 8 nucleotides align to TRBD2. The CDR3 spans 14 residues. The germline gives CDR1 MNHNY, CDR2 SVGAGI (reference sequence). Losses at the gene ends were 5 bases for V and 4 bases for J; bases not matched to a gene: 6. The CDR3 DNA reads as TGTGCCAGCAGTCCCCCGGGACTAGGAGAGACCCAGTACTTC. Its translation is CASSPPGLGETQYF.

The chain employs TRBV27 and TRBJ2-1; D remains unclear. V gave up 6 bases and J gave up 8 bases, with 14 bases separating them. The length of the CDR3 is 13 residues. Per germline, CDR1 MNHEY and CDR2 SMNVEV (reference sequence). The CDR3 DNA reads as TGTGCCAGCAGAGGCCACGTGGGCGATGAGCAGTTCTTC. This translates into CASRGHVGDEQFF.